This TCR beta chain was identified in a study of T cell responses to AZD1222 COVID-19 vaccine. Study summary: Second-dose intervals of approximately 4 or approximately 12 weeks were pooled.

Findings and caveats of the study: Repertoire collection took place solely once the T cell response had peaked. Mostly white British, mostly female donors; authors suggested clonal diversity may be underestimated. Once two AZD1222 doses were given, Spike-specific TCR breadth and depth went up.

Comment on this clone: Its target is not known.

Data came from immunoSEQ multiplex PCR; TCRdb stores just in-frame clones and leaves some out. The table lists roughly 160,000 clones, roughly 89% of them singletons. Germline assignment: CDR1 KGHSH and CDR2 LQKENI. This CDR3 has 18 residues. J lost 8 bases, V lost 1 base, and 15 bases had no gene match. The sequence was obtained from an adult in good health. The chain links TRBV18 to TRBJ1-2; TRBD1 matches 11 bases. This sample comprised peripheral blood, obtained on day 0 of AZD1222 vaccination. The CDR3 nucleotides are TGTGCCAGCTCACCACAACGACCGGGACAGGGGGTACTAAGAGGCTACACCTTC. Translating gives CASSPQRPGQGVLRGYTF.